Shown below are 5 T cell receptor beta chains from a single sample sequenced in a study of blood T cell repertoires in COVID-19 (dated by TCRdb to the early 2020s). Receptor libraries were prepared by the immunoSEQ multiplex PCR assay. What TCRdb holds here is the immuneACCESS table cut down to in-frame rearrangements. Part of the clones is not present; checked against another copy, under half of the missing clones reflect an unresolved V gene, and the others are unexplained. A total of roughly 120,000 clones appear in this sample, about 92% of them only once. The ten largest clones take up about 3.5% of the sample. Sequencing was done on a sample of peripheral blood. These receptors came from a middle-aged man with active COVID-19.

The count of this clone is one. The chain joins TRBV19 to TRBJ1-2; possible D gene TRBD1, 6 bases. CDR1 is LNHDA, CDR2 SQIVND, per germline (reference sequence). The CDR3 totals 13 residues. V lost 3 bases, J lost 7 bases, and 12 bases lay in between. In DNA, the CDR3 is TGTGCCAGTAGTATCGGACAGAATGGTGGCTACACCTTC. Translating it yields CASSIGQNGGYTF. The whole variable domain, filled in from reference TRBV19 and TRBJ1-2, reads DGGITQSPKYLFRKEGQNVTLSCEQNLNHDAMYWYRQDPGQGLRLIYYSQIVNDFQKGDIAEGYSVSREKKESFPLTVTSAQKNPTAFYLCASSIGQNGGYTFGSGTRLTVV.

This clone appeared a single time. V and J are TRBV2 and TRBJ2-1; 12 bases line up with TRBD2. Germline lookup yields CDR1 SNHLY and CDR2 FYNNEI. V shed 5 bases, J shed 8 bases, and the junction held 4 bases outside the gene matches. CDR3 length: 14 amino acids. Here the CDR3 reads CASSLAGGLDEQFF. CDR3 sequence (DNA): TGTGCCAGCAGTCTAGCGGGGGGGCTAGATGAGCAGTTCTTC.

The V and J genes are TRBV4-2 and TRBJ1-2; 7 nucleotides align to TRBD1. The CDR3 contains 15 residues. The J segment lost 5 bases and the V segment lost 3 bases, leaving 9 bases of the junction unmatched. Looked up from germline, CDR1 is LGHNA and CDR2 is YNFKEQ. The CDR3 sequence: CASSQADRTGYGYTF. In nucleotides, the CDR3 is TGTGCCAGCAGCCAGGCGGACCGGACAGGTTATGGCTACACCTTC.

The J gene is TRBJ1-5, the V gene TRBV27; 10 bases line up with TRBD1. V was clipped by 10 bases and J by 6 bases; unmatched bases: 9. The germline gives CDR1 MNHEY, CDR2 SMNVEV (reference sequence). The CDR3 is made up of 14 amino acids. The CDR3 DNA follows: TGTGCCACCGCCCCGGGACAGGGGTTTCAGCCCCAGCATTTT. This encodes CATAPGQGFQPQHF.

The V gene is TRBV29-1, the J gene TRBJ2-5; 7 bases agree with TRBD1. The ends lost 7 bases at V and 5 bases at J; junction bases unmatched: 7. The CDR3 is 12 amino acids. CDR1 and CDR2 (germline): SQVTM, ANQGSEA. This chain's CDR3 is CSGQGDGETQYF. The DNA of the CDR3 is TGCAGCGGACAGGGTGATGGGGAGACCCAGTACTTC.